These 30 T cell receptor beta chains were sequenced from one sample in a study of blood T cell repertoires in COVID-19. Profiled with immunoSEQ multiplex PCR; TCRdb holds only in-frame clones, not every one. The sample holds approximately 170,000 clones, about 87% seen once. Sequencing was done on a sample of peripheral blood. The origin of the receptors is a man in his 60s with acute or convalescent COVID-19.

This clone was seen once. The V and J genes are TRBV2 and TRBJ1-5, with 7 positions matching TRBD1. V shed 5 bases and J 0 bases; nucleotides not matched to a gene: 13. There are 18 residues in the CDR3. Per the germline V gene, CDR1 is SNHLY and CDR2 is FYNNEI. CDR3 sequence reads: CASSRDGAGGYSNQPQHF. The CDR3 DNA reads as TGTGCCAGCAGTCGTGACGGGGCAGGGGGTTATAGCAATCAGCCCCAGCATTTT. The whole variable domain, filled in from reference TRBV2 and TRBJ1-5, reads EPEVTQTPSHQVTQMGQEVILRCVPISNHLYFYWYRQILGQKVEFLVSFYNNEISEKSEIFDDQFSVERPDGSNFTLKIRSTKLEDSAMYFCASSRDGAGGYSNQPQHFGDGTRLSIL.

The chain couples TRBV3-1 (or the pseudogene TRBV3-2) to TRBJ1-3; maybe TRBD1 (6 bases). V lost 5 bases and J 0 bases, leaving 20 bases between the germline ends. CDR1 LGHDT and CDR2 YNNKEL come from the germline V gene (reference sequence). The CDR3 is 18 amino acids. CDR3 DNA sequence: TGTGCCAGCAGCTTAAGTGAAGGGGACACCATCTCTGGAAACACCATATATTTT. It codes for CASSLSEGDTISGNTIYF.

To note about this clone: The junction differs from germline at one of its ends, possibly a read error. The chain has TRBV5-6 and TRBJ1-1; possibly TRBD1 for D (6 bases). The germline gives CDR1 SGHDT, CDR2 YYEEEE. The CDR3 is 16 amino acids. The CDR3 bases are TGTGCCAGCAGAGTTCGTTTACAGGGCATGAACACTGAAGCCTTCTTT. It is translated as CASRVRLQGMNTEAFF.

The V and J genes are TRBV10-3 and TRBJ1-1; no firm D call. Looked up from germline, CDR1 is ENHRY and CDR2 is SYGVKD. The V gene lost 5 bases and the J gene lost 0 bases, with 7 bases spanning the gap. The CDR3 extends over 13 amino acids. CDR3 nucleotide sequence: TGTGCCATCAGTCCATTCATGAACACTGAAGCTTTCTTT. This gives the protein CAISPFMNTEAFF.

The CDR3 DNA reads TGTGCCAGCAGCTTCTCTCAGGATGACTATGGCTACACCTTC. Amino acid sequence: CASSFSQDDYGYTF. V is TRBV7-2 and J is TRBJ1-2; D uncertain. CDR1 SGHTA and CDR2 FQGNSA come from the germline V gene. The CDR3 contains 14 residues. V was pared by 3 bases and J by 3 bases, with 11 bases between.

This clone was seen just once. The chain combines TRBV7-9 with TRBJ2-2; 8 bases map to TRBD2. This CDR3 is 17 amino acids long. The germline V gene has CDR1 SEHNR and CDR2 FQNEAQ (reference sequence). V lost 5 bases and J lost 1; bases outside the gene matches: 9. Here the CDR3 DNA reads TGTGCCAGCAGCCCATACGCGGGACTAGAGAACACCGGGGAGCTGTTTTTT. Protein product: CASSPYAGLENTGELFF.

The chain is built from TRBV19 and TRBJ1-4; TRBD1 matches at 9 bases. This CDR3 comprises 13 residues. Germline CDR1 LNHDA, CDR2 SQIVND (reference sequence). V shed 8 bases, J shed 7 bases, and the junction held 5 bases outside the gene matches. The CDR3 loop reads CASGTGSFEKLFF. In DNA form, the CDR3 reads TGTGCCAGTGGGACAGGGAGTTTTGAAAAACTGTTTTTT.

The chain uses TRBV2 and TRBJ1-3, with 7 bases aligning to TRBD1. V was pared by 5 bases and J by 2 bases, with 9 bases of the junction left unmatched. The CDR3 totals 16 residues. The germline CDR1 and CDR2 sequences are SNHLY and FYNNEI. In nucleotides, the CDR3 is TGTGCCAGCAGTATACTTGCACAGGGGCCTGGAAACACCATATATTTT. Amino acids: CASSILAQGPGNTIYF.

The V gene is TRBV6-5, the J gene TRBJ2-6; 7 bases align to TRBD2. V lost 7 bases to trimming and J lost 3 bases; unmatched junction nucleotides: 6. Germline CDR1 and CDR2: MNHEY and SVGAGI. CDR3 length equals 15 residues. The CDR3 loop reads CASTTRGVGANVLTF. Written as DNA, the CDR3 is TGTGCCAGCACCACCCGGGGGGTTGGGGCCAACGTCCTGACTTTC.

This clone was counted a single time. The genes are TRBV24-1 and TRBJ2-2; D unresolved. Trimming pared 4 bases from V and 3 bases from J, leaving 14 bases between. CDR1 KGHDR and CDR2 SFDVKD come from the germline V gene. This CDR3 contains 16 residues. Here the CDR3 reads CATSDLGARDTGELFF. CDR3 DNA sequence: TGTGCCACCAGTGACCTTGGCGCCCGGGACACCGGGGAGCTGTTTTTT.

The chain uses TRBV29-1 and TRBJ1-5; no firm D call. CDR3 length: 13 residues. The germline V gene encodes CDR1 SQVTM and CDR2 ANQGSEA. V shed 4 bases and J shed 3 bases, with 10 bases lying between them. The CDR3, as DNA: TGCAGCGTTGTAACGGGAGTCAATCAGCCCCAGCATTTT. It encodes CSVVTGVNQPQHF.

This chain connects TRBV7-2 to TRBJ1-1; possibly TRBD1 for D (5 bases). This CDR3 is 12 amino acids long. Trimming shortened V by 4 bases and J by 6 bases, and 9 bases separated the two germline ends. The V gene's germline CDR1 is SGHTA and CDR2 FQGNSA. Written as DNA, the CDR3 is TGTGCCAGCAGCTCGGACATTCCTGAAGCTTTCTTT. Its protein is CASSSDIPEAFF.

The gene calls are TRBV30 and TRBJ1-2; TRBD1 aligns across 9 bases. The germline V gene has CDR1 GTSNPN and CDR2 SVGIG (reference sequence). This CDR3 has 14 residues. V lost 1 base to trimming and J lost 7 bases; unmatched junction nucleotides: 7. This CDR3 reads CAWSGTQGAAGYTF. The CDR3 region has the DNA TGTGCCTGGAGTGGGACACAGGGGGCGGCTGGCTACACCTTC.

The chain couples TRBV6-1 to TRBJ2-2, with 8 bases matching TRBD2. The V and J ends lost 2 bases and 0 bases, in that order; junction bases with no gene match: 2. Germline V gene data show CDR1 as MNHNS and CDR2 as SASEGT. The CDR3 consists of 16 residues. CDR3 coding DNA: TGTGCCAGCAGTGAACGGGGGGGGGCGAACACCGGGGAGCTGTTTTTT. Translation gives CASSERGGANTGELFF.

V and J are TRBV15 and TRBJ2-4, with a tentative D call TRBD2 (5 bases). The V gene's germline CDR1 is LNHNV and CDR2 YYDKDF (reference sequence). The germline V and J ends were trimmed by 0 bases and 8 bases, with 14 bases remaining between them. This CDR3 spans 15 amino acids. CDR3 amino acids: CATSRDQAASDIQYF. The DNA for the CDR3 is TGTGCCACCAGCAGAGATCAAGCGGCTTCGGACATTCAGTACTTC.

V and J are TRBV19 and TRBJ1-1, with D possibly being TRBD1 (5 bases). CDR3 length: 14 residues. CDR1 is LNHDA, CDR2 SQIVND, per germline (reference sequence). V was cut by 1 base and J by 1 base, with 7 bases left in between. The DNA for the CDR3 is TGTGCCAGTAGTATAGTGACAGCGAACACTGAAGCTTTCTTT. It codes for CASSIVTANTEAFF. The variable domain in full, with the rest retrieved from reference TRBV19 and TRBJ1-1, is DGGITQSPKYLFRKEGQNVTLSCEQNLNHDAMYWYRQDPGQGLRLIYYSQIVNDFQKGDIAEGYSVSREKKESFPLTVTSAQKNPTAFYLCASSIVTANTEAFFGQGTRLTVV.

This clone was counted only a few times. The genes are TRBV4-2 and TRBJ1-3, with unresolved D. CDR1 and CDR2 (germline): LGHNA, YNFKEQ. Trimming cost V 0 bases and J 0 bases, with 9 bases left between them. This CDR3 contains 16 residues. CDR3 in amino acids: CASSQERLSSGNTIYF. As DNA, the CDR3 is TGTGCCAGCAGCCAAGAACGATTGAGCTCTGGAAACACCATATATTTT.

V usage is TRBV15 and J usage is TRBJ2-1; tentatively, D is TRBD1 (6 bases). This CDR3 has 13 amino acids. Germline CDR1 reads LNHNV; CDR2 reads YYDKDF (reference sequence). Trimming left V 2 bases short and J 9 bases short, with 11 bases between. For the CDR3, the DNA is TGTGCCACCAGCAGACTATCAGGGGTTGAGCAGTTCTTC. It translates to CATSRLSGVEQFF.

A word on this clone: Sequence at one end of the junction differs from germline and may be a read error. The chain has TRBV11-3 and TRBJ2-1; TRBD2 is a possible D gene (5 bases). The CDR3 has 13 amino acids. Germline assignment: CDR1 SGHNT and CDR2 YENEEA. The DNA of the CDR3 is TGTGCCAGCAACTTAGTCGGGGAACATGAGCAGTTCTTC. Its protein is CASNLVGEHEQFF.

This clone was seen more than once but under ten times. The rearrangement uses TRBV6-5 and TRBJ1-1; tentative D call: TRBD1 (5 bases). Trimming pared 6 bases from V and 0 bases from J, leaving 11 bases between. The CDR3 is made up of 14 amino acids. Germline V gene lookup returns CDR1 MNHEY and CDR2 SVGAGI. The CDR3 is CASRKTVLNTEAFF. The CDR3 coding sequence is TGTGCCAGCAGGAAGACAGTACTGAACACTGAAGCTTTCTTT.

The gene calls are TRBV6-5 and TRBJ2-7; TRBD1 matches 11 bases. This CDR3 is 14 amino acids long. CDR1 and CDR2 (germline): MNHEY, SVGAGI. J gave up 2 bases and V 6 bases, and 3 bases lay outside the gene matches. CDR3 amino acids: CASSPGQGAYEQYV. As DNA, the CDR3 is TGTGCCAGCAGCCCGGGACAGGGGGCCTACGAGCAGTACGTC.

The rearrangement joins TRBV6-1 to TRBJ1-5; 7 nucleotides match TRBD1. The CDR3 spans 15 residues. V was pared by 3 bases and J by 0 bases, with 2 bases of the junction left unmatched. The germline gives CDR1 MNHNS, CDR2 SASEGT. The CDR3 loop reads CASSEGQSSNQPQHF. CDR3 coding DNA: TGTGCCAGCAGTGAGGGACAGAGTAGCAATCAGCCCCAGCATTTT.

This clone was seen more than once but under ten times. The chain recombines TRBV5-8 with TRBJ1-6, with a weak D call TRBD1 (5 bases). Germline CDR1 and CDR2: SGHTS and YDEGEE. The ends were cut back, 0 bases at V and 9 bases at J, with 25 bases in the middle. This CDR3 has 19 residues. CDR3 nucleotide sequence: TGTGCCAGCAGCTTGGGGTATCTAGGGGACTTCCGTCATCGTTCACCCCTCCACTTT. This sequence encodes CASSLGYLGDFRHRSPLHF.

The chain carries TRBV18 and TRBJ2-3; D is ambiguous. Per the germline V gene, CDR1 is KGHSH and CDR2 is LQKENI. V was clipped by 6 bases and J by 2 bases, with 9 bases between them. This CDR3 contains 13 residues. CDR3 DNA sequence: TGTGCCAGCTCGGCCCTGGTCACAGATACGCAGTATTTT. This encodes CASSALVTDTQYF.

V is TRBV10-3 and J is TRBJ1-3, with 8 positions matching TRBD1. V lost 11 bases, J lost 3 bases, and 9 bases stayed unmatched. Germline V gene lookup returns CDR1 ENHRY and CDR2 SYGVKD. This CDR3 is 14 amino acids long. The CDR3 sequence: CAALGQGGGNTIYF. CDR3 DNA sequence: TGTGCCGCACTTGGACAGGGCGGTGGAAACACCATATATTTT.

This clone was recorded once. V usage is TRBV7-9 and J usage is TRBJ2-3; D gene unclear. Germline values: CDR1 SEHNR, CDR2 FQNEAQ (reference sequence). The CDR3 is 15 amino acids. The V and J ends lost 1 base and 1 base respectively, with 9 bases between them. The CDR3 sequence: CASSLELPGTDTQYF. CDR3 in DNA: TGTGCCAGCAGCTTAGAGCTTCCTGGCACAGATACGCAGTATTTT. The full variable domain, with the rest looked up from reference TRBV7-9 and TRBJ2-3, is DTGVSQNPRHKITKRGQNVTFRCDPISEHNRLYWYRQTLGQGPEFLTYFQNEAQLEKSRLLSDRFSAERPKGSFSTLEIQRTEQGDSAMYLCASSLELPGTDTQYFGPGTRLTVL.

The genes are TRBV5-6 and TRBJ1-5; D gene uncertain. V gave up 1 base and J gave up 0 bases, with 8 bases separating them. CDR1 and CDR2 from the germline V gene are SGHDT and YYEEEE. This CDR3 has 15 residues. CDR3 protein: CASSLFGSSNQPQHF. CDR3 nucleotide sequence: TGTGCCAGCAGCTTGTTCGGGAGTAGCAATCAGCCCCAGCATTTT.

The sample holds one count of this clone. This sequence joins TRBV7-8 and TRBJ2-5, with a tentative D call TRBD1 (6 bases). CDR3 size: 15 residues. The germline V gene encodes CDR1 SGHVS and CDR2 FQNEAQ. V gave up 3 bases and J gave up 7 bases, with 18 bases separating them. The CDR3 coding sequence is TGTGCCAGCAGCTTCCGACAGGCCCAACGGGGGACCCAGTACTTC. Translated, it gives CASSFRQAQRGTQYF.

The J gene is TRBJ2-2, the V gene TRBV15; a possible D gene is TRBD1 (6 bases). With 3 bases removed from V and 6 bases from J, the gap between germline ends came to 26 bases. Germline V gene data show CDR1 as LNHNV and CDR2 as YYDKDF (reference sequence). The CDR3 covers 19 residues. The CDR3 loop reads CATSRVFGRGVYVSGELFF. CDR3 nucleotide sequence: TGTGCCACCAGCAGGGTGTTCGGCAGGGGAGTTTATGTTTCCGGGGAGCTGTTTTTT.

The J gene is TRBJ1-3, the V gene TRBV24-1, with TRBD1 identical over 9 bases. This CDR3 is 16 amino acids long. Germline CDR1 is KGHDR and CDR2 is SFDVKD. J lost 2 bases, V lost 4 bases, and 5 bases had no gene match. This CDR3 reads CATSDTGTGTGNTIYF. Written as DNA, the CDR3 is TGTGCCACCAGTGACACCGGGACAGGGACTGGAAACACCATATATTTT.